This record covers a single T cell receptor (beta chain). This sample stems from a study of blood T cell repertoires in COVID-19. On the study more broadly: There were acute and convalescent COVID-19 samples, and they came from the United States, Italy and Spain. T cells, B-cell-depleted T cells, or PBMCs provided the cDNA or gDNA that served as material.

Germline V gene sequence: CDR1 SGHDT, CDR2 YYEEEE. CDR3 length: 17 amino acids. Unmatched junction bases numbered 14, after V lost 1 base and J lost 8 bases. Per the authors' pipeline: Reference gene primer amplification gave estimated nucleated cell counts. Data came from immunoSEQ multiplex PCR; TCRdb stores just in-frame clones and leaves some out. V and J calls and clone size are as listed in that table; D and trimming were resolved from the DNA. Among around 66,000 clones, 87% were seen once, and the ten largest hold about 6.8%. This TCR came from a man in his sixties with acute or convalescent COVID-19. Sequenced input: peripheral blood. The rearrangement uses TRBV5-6 and TRBJ1-4; 7 nucleotides align to TRBD1. The CDR3 DNA is TGTGCCAGCAGCTTGTGGGCGACAGGGCCCACGGGCGAAAAACTGTTTTTT. Encoded protein: CASSLWATGPTGEKLFF.